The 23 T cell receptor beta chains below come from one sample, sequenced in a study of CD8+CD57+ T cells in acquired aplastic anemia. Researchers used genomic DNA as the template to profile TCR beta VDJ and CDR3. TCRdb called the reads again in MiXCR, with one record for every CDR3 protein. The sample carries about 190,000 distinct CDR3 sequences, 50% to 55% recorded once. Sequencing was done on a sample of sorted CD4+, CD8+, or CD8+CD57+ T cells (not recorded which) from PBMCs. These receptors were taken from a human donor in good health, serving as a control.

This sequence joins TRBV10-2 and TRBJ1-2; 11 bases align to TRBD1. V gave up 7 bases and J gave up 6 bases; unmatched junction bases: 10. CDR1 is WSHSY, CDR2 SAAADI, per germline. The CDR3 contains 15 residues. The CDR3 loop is CASNAGTGGKDGYTF. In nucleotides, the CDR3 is TGCGCCAGCAACGCCGGGACAGGGGGAAAGGATGGCTACACCTTC.

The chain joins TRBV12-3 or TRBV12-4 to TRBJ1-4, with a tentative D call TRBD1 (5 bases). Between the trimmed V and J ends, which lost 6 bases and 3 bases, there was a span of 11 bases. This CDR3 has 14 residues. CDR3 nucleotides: TGTGCCAGCAGCACGGGGGAACCTAATGAAAAACTGTTTTTT. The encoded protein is CASSTGEPNEKLFF.

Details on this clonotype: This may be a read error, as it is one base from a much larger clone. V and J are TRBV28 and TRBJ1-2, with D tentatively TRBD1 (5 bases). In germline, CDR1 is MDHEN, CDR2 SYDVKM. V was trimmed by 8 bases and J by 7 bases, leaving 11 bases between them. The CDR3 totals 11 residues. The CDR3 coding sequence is TGTGCCAGCGGTTGGGGGATTGGCTACACCTTC. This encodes CASGWGIGYTF.

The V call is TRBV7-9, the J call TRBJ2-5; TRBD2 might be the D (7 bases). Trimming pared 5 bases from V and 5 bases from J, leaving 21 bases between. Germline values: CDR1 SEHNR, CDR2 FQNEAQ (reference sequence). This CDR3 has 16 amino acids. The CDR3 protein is CASSPVRGGRSETQYF. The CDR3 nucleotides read TGTGCCAGCAGCCCTGTTAGGGGGGGGCGTTCCGAGACCCAGTACTTC.

The CDR3 DNA follows: TGTGCCAGTAGAACAGGGGTCGAGCAGTTCTTC. Protein: CASRTGVEQFF. The chain recombines TRBV19 with TRBJ2-1; TRBD1 agrees at 7 bases. V shed 6 bases and J 10 bases; nucleotides not matched to a gene: 3. The CDR3 sequence is 11 residues long. Germline CDR1 LNHDA, CDR2 SQIVND (reference sequence).

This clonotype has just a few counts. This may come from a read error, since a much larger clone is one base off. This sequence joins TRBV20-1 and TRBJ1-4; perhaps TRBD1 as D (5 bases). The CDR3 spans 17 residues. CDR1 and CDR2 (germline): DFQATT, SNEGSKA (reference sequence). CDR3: CSARGAGLEATNEKLLF. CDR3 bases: TGCAGTGCTAGAGGGGCAGGGCTTGAAGCAACTAATGAAAAACTGCTTTTT.

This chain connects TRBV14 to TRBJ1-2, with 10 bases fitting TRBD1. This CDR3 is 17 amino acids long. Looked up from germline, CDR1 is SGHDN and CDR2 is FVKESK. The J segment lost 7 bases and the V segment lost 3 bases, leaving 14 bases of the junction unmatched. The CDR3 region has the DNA TGTGCCAGCAGCCAGACGGGACAGGGGAACGGAGAGCGTGGCTACACCTTC. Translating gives CASSQTGQGNGERGYTF.

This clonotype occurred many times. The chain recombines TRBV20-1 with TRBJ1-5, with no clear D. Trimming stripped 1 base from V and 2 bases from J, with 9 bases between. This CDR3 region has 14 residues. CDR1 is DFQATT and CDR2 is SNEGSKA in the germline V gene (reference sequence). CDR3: CSARGPSGNQPQHF. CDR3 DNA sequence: TGCAGTGCTAGAGGCCCTTCTGGCAATCAGCCCCAGCATTTT.

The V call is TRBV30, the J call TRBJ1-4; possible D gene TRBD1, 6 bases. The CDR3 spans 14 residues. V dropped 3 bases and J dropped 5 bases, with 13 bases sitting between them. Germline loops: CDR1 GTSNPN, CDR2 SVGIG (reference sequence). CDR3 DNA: TGTGCCTGGAGATGGGGGCCCGGGAATGAAAAACTGTTTTTT. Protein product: CAWRWGPGNEKLFF.

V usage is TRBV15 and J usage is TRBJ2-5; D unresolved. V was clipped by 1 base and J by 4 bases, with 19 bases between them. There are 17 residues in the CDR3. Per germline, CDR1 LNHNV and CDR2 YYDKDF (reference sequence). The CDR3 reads CATSRVSGRLGGETQYF. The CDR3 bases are TGTGCCACCAGCAGAGTTTCAGGTCGCCTGGGCGGAGAGACCCAGTACTTC.

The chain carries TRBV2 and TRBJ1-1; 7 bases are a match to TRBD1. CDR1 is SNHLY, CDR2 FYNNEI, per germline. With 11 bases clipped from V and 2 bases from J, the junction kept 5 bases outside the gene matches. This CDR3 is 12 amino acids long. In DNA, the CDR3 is TGTGCCGCCGGGACAGCAAACACTGAAGCTTTCTTT. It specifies CAAGTANTEAFF.

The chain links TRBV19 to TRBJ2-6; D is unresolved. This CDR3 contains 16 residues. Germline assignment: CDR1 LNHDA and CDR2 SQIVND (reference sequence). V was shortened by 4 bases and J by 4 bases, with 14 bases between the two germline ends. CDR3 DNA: TGTGCCAGTAGTACCTCATTCGCTACCGGGGCCAACGTCCTGACTTTC. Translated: CASSTSFATGANVLTF. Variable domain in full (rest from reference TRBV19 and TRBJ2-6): DGGITQSPKYLFRKEGQNVTLSCEQNLNHDAMYWYRQDPGQGLRLIYYSQIVNDFQKGDIAEGYSVSREKKESFPLTVTSAQKNPTAFYLCASSTSFATGANVLTFGAGSRLTVL.

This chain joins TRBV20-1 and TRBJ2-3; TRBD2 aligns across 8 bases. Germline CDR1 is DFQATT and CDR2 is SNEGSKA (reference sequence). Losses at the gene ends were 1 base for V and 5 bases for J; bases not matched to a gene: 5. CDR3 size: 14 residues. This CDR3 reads CSARAGGPGDTQYF. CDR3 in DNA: TGCAGTGCTAGAGCGGGGGGGCCGGGAGATACGCAGTATTTT.

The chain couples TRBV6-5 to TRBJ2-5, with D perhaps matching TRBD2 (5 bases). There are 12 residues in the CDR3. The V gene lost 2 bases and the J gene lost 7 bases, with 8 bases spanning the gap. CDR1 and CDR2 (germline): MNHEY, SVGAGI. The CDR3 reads CASSYPAGTQYF. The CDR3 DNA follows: TGTGCCAGCAGTTACCCTGCGGGGACCCAGTACTTC.

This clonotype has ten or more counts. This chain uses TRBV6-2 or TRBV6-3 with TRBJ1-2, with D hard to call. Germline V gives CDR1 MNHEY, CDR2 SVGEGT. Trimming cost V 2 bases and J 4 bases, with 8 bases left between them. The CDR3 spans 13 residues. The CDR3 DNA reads TGTGCCAGCAGTTACCAGGACGGCTATGGCTACACCTTC. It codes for CASSYQDGYGYTF.

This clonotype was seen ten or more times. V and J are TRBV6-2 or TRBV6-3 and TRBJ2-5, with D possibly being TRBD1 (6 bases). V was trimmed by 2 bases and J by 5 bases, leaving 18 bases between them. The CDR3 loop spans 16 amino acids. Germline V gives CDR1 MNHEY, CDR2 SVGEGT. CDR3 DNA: TGTGCCAGCAGTTACAGGACAGATCGGTTAGAGGAGACCCAGTACTTC. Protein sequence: CASSYRTDRLEETQYF.

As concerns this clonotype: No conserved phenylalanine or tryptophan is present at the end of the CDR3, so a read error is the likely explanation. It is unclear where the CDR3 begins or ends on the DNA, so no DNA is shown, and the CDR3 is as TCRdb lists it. This CDR3 is CASSLTAG. The J gene is TRBJ2-1, the V gene TRBV5-5; the table's TRBD2 call for D was not verified on the DNA. The germline V gene encodes CDR1 SGHKS and CDR2 YYEKEE (reference sequence). The CDR3 is 8 amino acids in total, end residues counted.

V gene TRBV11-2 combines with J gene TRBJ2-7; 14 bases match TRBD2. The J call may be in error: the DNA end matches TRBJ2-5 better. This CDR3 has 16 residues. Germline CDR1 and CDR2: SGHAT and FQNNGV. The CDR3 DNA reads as TGTGCCAGCAGACCCGGACTAGCGGGGGGTAAAGAGACCCAGTACTTC. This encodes CASRPGLAGGKETQYF.

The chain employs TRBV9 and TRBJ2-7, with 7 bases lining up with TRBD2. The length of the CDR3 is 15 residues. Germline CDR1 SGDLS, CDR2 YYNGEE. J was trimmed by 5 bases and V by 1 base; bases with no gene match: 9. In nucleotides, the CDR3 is TGTGCCAGCAGCGTATCGGGGGGTCTTTGGAACGAGCAGTACTTC. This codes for CASSVSGGLWNEQYF. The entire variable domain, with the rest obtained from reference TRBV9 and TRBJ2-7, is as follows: DSGVTQTPKHLITATGQRVTLRCSPRSGDLSVYWYQQSLDQGLQFLIQYYNGEERAKGNILERFSAQQFPDLHSELNLSSLELGDSALYFCASSVSGGLWNEQYFGPGTRLTVT.

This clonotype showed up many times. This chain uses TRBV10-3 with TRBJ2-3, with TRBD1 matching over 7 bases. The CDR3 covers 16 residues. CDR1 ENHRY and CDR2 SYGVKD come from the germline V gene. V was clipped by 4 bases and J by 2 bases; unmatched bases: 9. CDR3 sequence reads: CAISVTGNGYTDTQYF. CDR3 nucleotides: TGTGCCATCAGTGTGACAGGGAATGGCTACACAGATACGCAGTATTTT.

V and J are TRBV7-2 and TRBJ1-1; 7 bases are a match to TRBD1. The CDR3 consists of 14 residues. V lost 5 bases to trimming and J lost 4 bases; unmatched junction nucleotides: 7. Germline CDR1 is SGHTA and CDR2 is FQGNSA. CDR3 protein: CASSPQGFGTEAFF. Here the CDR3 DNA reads TGTGCCAGCAGCCCACAGGGGTTCGGCACTGAAGCTTTCTTT. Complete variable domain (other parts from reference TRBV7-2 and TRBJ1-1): GAGVSQSPSNKVTEKGKDVELRCDPISGHTALYWYRQSLGQGLEFLIYFQGNSAPDKSGLPSDRFSAERTGGSVSTLTIQRTQQEDSAVYLCASSPQGFGTEAFFGQGTRLTVV.

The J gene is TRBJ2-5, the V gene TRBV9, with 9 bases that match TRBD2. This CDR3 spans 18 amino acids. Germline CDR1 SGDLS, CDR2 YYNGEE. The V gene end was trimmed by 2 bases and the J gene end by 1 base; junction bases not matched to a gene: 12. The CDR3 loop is CASSVPSKGSGSQETQYF. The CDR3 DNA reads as TGTGCCAGCAGCGTTCCCTCGAAGGGTAGCGGGAGCCAAGAGACCCAGTACTTC.

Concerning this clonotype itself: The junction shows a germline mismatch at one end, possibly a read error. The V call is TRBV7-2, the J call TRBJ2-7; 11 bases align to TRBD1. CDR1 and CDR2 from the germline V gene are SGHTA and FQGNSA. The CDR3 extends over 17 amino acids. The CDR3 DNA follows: TGCGCCAGCAGCCAAGATCAGGGACAGGGGGGCTCCTACGAGCAGTACTTC. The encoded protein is CASSQDQGQGGSYEQYF.